These 29 T cell receptor beta chains were all obtained from the same sample, sequenced in a study of spatial heterogeneity in lung cancer. Study-wide results and caveats: Intratumoral expanded alpha and beta TCR counts were found to track tumor mutation counts.

For these TCRs, the target antigens are not known. TCRdb fed the 5' RACE reads into MiXCR, producing one record per CDR3 protein. The sample contains approximately 10,000 distinct CDR3 sequences, roughly 5% of which appear only once. As to time point: sample taken at primary tumor resection. The sample here was lung tumor tissue, taken at surgery. Receptors were obtained from a male donor with early-stage non-small cell lung cancer.

This clonotype is medium-sized in the sample. The chain carries TRBV19 and TRBJ1-5; D ambiguous. This CDR3 is 13 amino acids long. The V end was cut by 4 bases, the J end by 4 bases, with 8 bases between. The germline V gene encodes CDR1 LNHDA and CDR2 SQIVND (reference sequence). CDR3 sequence (DNA): TGTGCCAGTAGTAGGAGAGGGAATCAGCCCCAGCATTTT. Its protein product is CASSRRGNQPQHF.

By its share, this clonotype is medium-sized. The V call is TRBV18, the J call TRBJ1-4, with D unresolved. The germline V and J ends were trimmed by 2 bases and 6 bases, with 7 bases remaining between them. CDR1 is KGHSH, CDR2 LQKENI, per germline. This CDR3 has 13 residues. The CDR3 nucleotides are TGTGCCAGCTCACCAAAAGTAGATGAAAAACTGTTTTTT. Encoded protein: CASSPKVDEKLFF.

This clonotype was seen repeatedly, ten times or more. The chain uses TRBV10-2 and TRBJ2-2, with D perhaps matching TRBD1 (5 bases). CDR3 length: 16 amino acids. From germline, CDR1 is WSHSY and CDR2 SAAADI. Trimming took 0 bases from V and 4 from J, leaving 12 bases between them. For the CDR3, the DNA is TGCGCCAGCAGTGAGTCTTCAGGGCAGGGCACCGGGGAGCTGTTTTTT. This gives the protein CASSESSGQGTGELFF.

This clonotype came up many times. The genes are TRBV2 and TRBJ1-5; TRBD1 aligns across 8 bases. The CDR3 runs to 15 residues. CDR1 SNHLY and CDR2 FYNNEI come from the germline V gene. V lost 6 bases and J lost 1; bases outside the gene matches: 5. CDR3 sequence reads: CASRDRVGSNQPQHF. The CDR3 DNA sequence: TGTGCCAGCAGGGACAGGGTGGGGAGCAATCAGCCCCAGCATTTT.

The sample holds a few counts of this clonotype. The chain employs TRBV5-1 and TRBJ2-5; 8 nucleotides line up with TRBD1. V lost 0 bases and J lost 3; bases outside the gene matches: 4. The CDR3 consists of 15 residues. The germline V gene has CDR1 SGHRS and CDR2 YFSETQ. The CDR3 protein is CASSLGDRSKETQYF. The CDR3 region has the DNA TGCGCCAGCAGCTTGGGGGACAGGTCAAAAGAGACCCAGTACTTC.

This clonotype has a count of ten or more. A junction boundary mismatches the germline segment, possibly from a read error. The V and J genes are TRBV2 and TRBJ1-1, with D perhaps matching TRBD1 (6 bases). This CDR3 spans 15 amino acids. Germline CDR1 is SNHLY and CDR2 is FYNNEI. The DNA for the CDR3 is TGTGCCAGCAGGGAAGAACGGACAGTACGGACTGAAGCTTTCTTT. Its protein product is CASREERTVRTEAFF.

By proportion, this clonotype is medium-sized. The J gene is TRBJ1-5, the V gene TRBV6-4, with 12 bases identical to TRBD1. Germline lookup yields CDR1 MRHNA and CDR2 SNTAGT. V lost 0 bases and J lost 6; bases outside the gene matches: 3. There are 16 residues in the CDR3. The CDR3 DNA sequence: TGTGCCAGCAGTGACTCCGGGACAGGGGGCTTTCAGCCCCAGCATTTT. This encodes CASSDSGTGGFQPQHF.

This clonotype counts as medium-sized. The V gene is TRBV7-2, the J gene TRBJ2-1; possible D gene TRBD1, 6 bases. Germline V gives CDR1 SGHTA, CDR2 FQGNSA. Trimming took off 5 bases at V and 7 bases at J, with 15 bases between the two ends. There are 14 residues in the CDR3. The CDR3 protein is CASSKGGQMNEQFF. The CDR3 bases are TGTGCCAGCAGCAAAGGTGGACAGATGAATGAGCAGTTCTTC. The variable domain in full, with the rest retrieved from reference TRBV7-2 and TRBJ2-1, is GAGVSQSPSNKVTEKGKDVELRCDPISGHTALYWYRQSLGQGLEFLIYFQGNSAPDKSGLPSDRFSAERTGGSVSTLTIQRTQQEDSAVYLCASSKGGQMNEQFFGPGTRLTVL.

This chain connects TRBV20-1 to TRBJ2-1, with 10 bases lining up with TRBD2. V shed 4 bases and J 2 bases; nucleotides not matched to a gene: 8. CDR1 and CDR2 from the germline V gene are DFQATT and SNEGSKA (reference sequence). The CDR3 has 16 residues. The CDR3 loop reads CSANPRSGGAYNEQFF. CDR3 DNA sequence: TGCAGTGCTAACCCCCGGAGCGGGGGGGCCTACAATGAGCAGTTCTTC.

This clonotype was seen many times. The genes are TRBV14 and TRBJ1-5; possible D gene TRBD1, 5 bases. V was cut by 6 bases and J by 0 bases, with 18 bases left in between. Germline CDR1 SGHDN, CDR2 FVKESK. The CDR3 is 17 residues long. The chain's CDR3 is CASRAFEGTHSNQPQHF. CDR3 nucleotides: TGTGCCAGCAGAGCTTTCGAGGGGACTCATAGCAATCAGCCCCAGCATTTT.

The chain joins TRBV6-1 to TRBJ2-2, with D perhaps TRBD1 or TRBD2 (5 bases each). The CDR3 has 14 residues. Germline V lookup: CDR1 MNHNS, CDR2 SASEGT. Trimming took 7 bases from V and 6 from J, leaving 15 bases between them. In nucleotides, the CDR3 is TGTGCCAGCATAACGGGGCCTGGCCCCGGGGAGCTGTTTTTT. Its protein product is CASITGPGPGELFF.

This clonotype was seen repeatedly, ten times or more. The gene calls are TRBV6-2 or TRBV6-3 and TRBJ1-2; 10 positions agree with TRBD1. With V trimmed by 6 bases and J by 5 bases, 3 bases remained unmatched. This CDR3 region has 13 residues. Germline V gives CDR1 MNHEY, CDR2 SVGEGT. The CDR3 region is CASRTGGVYGYTF. CDR3 nucleotide sequence: TGTGCCAGCAGGACAGGGGGCGTTTATGGCTACACCTTC.

This clonotype was picked up many times. The chain joins TRBV19 to TRBJ2-7, with D hard to call. V was clipped by 3 bases and J by 0 bases, with 6 bases between them. The CDR3 is 13 amino acids. Germline values: CDR1 LNHDA, CDR2 SQIVND (reference sequence). The DNA for the CDR3 is TGTGCCAGTAGTATCGTCTACTCCTACGAGCAGTACTTC. Protein: CASSIVYSYEQYF.

This clonotype is medium-sized. J is TRBJ1-1 and V is TRBV7-9, with 7 bases aligning to TRBD1. The CDR3 is 13 residues long. Trimming took 7 bases from V and 9 from J; bases not matched to a gene: 11. Germline V lookup: CDR1 SEHNR, CDR2 FQNEAQ (reference sequence). For the CDR3, the DNA is TGTGCCAGCATAGACAGGGAGAAGTTGAAAGCTTTCTTT. This gives the protein CASIDREKLKAFF.

The V gene is TRBV28, the J gene TRBJ2-1; 10 bases match TRBD2. Germline V gives CDR1 MDHEN, CDR2 SYDVKM. Trimming cost V 2 bases and J 12 bases; bases outside gene matches: 19. The CDR3 runs 18 residues. The CDR3 spells CASSLDGRSSGRGRVQFF. CDR3 nucleotides: TGTGCCAGCAGTTTAGACGGCAGATCCAGCGGGAGGGGCCGGGTGCAGTTCTTC.

This clonotype has at least ten counts. The rearrangement links TRBV12-3 or TRBV12-4 to TRBJ2-7; 7 nucleotides line up with TRBD2. The CDR3 spans 13 residues. V shed 2 bases, J shed 3 bases, and the junction held 1 base outside the gene matches. Here the CDR3 reads CASSLWGGYEQYF. In DNA form, the CDR3 reads TGTGCCAGCAGTTTATGGGGGGGCTACGAGCAGTACTTC.

Within the sample, this clonotype is medium-sized. V is TRBV2 and J is TRBJ1-5; 7 nucleotides agree with TRBD1. Germline CDR1 and CDR2: SNHLY and FYNNEI. This CDR3 has 14 residues. The V and J ends lost 1 base and 6 bases, in that order; junction bases with no gene match: 3. CDR3: CASSEDRGGQPQHF. CDR3 DNA: TGTGCCAGCAGTGAAGACAGGGGCGGTCAGCCCCAGCATTTT. The whole variable domain, remainder taken from reference TRBV2 and TRBJ1-5, is EPEVTQTPSHQVTQMGQEVILRCVPISNHLYFYWYRQILGQKVEFLVSFYNNEISEKSEIFDDQFSVERPDGSNFTLKIRSTKLEDSAMYFCASSEDRGGQPQHFGDGTRLSIL.

This clonotype occurred many times. The J gene is TRBJ2-2, the V gene TRBV12-3 or TRBV12-4, with TRBD1 identical over 11 bases. This CDR3 contains 16 residues. V shed 10 bases and J 7 bases; nucleotides not matched to a gene: 14. CDR3 DNA: TGTGCCACCGCTAGGGGACAGGGGGAATGGGGCGGGGAGCTGTTTTTT. Translating gives CATARGQGEWGGELFF.

This clonotype appeared many times. The genes are TRBV18 and TRBJ1-5; 9 positions agree with TRBD1. Germline V gene lookup returns CDR1 KGHSH and CDR2 LQKENI. V lost 3 bases to trimming and J lost 11 bases; unmatched junction nucleotides: 5. This CDR3 region has 13 residues. CDR3 DNA: TGTGCCAGCTCACCGGGGGACAGGGAAACCCAGCATTTT. Protein sequence: CASSPGDRETQHF.

This clonotype has ten or more counts. The chain has TRBV6-5 and TRBJ2-7; D tentatively reads TRBD1 or TRBD2 (5 bases each). V was clipped by 11 bases and J by 0 bases, with 23 bases between them. This CDR3 comprises 16 residues. Germline lookup yields CDR1 MNHEY and CDR2 SVGAGI. The CDR3 loop reads CASGTAKYSASYEQYF. The CDR3 nucleotides read TGTGCCTCAGGGACCGCGAAGTACAGTGCCTCCTACGAGCAGTACTTC.

This clonotype was recorded many times. This rearrangement joins TRBV15 to TRBJ1-3; TRBD1 aligns across 7 bases. Looked up from germline, CDR1 is LNHNV and CDR2 is YYDKDF (reference sequence). This CDR3 has 17 residues. Trimming cost V 0 bases and J 1 base; bases outside gene matches: 6. CDR3 sequence: CATSRDYSRGSGNTIYF. CDR3 bases: TGTGCCACCAGCAGAGATTATTCCAGGGGGTCTGGAAACACCATATATTTT.

The sample holds many counts of this clonotype. The rearrangement uses TRBV12-3 or TRBV12-4 and TRBJ2-2, with TRBD2 matching 10 bases. This CDR3 contains 16 residues. The V gene end was trimmed by 6 bases and the J gene end by 2 bases; junction bases not matched to a gene: 6. The CDR3 DNA reads as TGTGCCAGCAGGTCACAGCGGGGGGGTAACACCGGGGAGCTGTTTTTT. Its protein product is CASRSQRGGNTGELFF.

This clonotype was recorded many times. This chain uses TRBV7-9 with TRBJ2-7; TRBD2 is a possible D gene (6 bases). The V and J ends lost 1 base and 4 bases respectively, with 14 bases between them. The V gene's germline CDR1 is SEHNR and CDR2 FQNEAQ (reference sequence). CDR3 size: 15 residues. CDR3 region: CASSLVGGVPYEQYF. In DNA, the CDR3 is TGTGCCAGCAGCTTAGTTGGCGGGGTCCCTTACGAGCAGTACTTC.

This clonotype was observed many times. The chain employs TRBV18 and TRBJ2-3, with D tentatively TRBD2 (6 bases). CDR3 length: 14 amino acids. The V end was cut by 3 bases, the J end by 2 bases, with 9 bases between. Germline loops: CDR1 KGHSH, CDR2 LQKENI. The CDR3 nucleotides read TGTGCCAGCTCACCGGCGGGGAACACAGATACGCAGTATTTT. This encodes CASSPAGNTDTQYF. Variable domain in full (rest from reference TRBV18 and TRBJ2-3): NAGVMQNPRHLVRRRGQEARLRCSPMKGHSHVYWYRQLPEEGLKFMVYLQKENIIDESGMPKERFSAEFPKEGPSILRIQQVVRGDSAAYFCASSPAGNTDTQYFGPGTRLTVL.

This chain connects TRBV11-2 to TRBJ2-5; D is perhaps TRBD2 (6 bases). This CDR3 is 14 amino acids long. Germline-derived CDR1 and CDR2 are SGHAT and FQNNGV. Trimming took off 5 bases at V and 4 bases at J, with 14 bases between the two ends. The DNA for the CDR3 is TGTGCCAGCAGCCCAGGGACCGGGGGAGAGACCCAGTACTTC. Translated, it gives CASSPGTGGETQYF.

By sample fraction, this clonotype is medium-sized. V usage is TRBV6-2 or TRBV6-3 and J usage is TRBJ1-1; a weak D match, TRBD1 (6 bases). This CDR3 contains 13 residues. Germline CDR1 reads MNHEY; CDR2 reads SVGEGT. V was pared by 6 bases and J by 3 bases, with 11 bases between. The CDR3 here is CASSADRHTEAFF. The CDR3 DNA reads as TGTGCCAGCAGCGCAGACAGGCACACTGAAGCTTTCTTT.

There are many counts of this clonotype. The gene calls are TRBV18 and TRBJ1-2, with 8 bases identical to TRBD1. J gave up 8 bases and V 6 bases, and 11 bases lay outside the gene matches. The CDR3 is 14 amino acids. The germline CDR1 and CDR2 sequences are KGHSH and LQKENI. CDR3 sequence (DNA): TGTGCCAGCTCTCCCACTTCGGACAGGGACGGCTACACCTTC. Its translation is CASSPTSDRDGYTF. Supplemented by reference TRBV18 and TRBJ1-2, the full variable domain reads NAGVMQNPRHLVRRRGQEARLRCSPMKGHSHVYWYRQLPEEGLKFMVYLQKENIIDESGMPKERFSAEFPKEGPSILRIQQVVRGDSAAYFCASSPTSDRDGYTFGSGTRLTVV.

The table lists this clonotype with many counts. The genes are TRBV7-2 and TRBJ1-1; D unclear. V gave up 5 bases and J gave up 2 bases, with 9 bases separating them. The CDR3 is 13 amino acids. Germline V CDR1 and CDR2: SGHTA, FQGNSA. The CDR3 loop is CASSSGRNTEAFF. In DNA form, the CDR3 reads TGTGCCAGCAGCAGCGGTAGAAACACTGAAGCTTTCTTT.

This clonotype was picked up a small number of times. The chain carries TRBV5-6 and TRBJ1-1, with 7 bases matching TRBD1. J lost 5 bases, V lost 5 bases, and 6 bases had no gene match. The CDR3 has 13 amino acids. Germline V lookup: CDR1 SGHDT, CDR2 YYEEEE. CDR3 residues: CASRVDRATEAFF. The CDR3 DNA follows: TGTGCCAGCAGGGTTGACAGGGCAACTGAAGCTTTCTTT. The full variable domain, rest sourced from reference TRBV5-6 and TRBJ1-1, is DAGVTQSPTHLIKTRGQQVTLRCSPKSGHDTVSWYQQALGQGPQFIFQYYEEEERQRGNFPDRFSGHQFPNYSSELNVNALLLGDSALYLCASRVDRATEAFFGQGTRLTVV.